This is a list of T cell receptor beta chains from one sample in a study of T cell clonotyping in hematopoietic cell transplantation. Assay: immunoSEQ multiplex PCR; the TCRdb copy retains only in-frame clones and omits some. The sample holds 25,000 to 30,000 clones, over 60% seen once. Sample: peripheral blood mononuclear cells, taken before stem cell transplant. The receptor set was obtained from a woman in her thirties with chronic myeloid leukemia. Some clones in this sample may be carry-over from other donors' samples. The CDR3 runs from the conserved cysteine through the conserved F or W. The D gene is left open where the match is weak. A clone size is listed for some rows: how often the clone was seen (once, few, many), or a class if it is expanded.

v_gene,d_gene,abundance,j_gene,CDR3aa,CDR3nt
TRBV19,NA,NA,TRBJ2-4,CASPRVGNIQYF,TGTGCCAGCCCGAGGGTGGGAAACATTCAGTACTTC
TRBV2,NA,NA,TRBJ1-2,CASSGEPGYGYTF,TGTGCCAGCAGCGGAGAGCCGGGGTATGGCTACACCTTC
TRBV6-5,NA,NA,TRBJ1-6,CASSYYRDSPLHF,TGTGCCAGCAGTTACTACAGGGATTCACCCCTCCACTTT
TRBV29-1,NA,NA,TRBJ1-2,CSVPHGTYGYTF,TGCAGCGTTCCACACGGGACCTATGGCTACACCTTC
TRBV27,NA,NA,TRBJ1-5,CASSQGRVLNNQPQHF,TGTGCCAGCAGCCAGGGCAGGGTTTTAAACAATCAGCCCCAGCATTTT
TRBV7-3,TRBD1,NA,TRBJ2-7,CASSAGTGSYEQYF,TGTGCCAGCAGTGCCGGGACAGGCTCCTACGAGCAGTACTTC
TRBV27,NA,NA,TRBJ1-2,CASSFNGGAGGYTF,TGTGCCAGCAGTTTTAATGGGGGCGCCGGAGGCTACACCTTC
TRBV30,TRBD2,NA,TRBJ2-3,CAWALAGLPDTQYF,TGTGCCTGGGCTTTAGCGGGACTCCCAGATACGCAGTATTTT
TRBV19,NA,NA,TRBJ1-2,CASRLDSANYGYTF,TGTGCCAGTAGACTGGACAGTGCTAACTATGGCTACACCTTC
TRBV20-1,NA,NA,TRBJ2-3,CSASGTGGQYF,TGCAGTGCTAGCGGTACCGGGGGTCAGTATTTT
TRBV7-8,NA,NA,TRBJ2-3,CASSLGRDTQYF,TGTGCCAGCAGCTTAGGAAGAGATACGCAGTATTTT
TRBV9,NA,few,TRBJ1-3,CASSGGSSGNTIYF,TGTGCCAGCAGCGGGGGGAGCTCTGGAAACACCATATATTTT
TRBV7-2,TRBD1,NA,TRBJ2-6,CASSLWTGDSGANVLTF,TGTGCCAGCAGCCTTTGGACAGGGGACTCTGGGGCCAACGTCCTGACTTTC
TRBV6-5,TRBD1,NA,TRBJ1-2,CASRFGRGNYGYTF,TGTGCCAGCAGATTTGGCAGGGGGAACTATGGCTACACCTTC
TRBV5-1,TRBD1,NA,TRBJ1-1,CASSRGQGVGEAFF,TGCGCCAGCAGTAGGGGGCAGGGAGTCGGTGAAGCTTTCTTT
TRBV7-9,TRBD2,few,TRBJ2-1,CASSFLAGPYNEQFF,TGTGCCAGCAGCTTCCTAGCGGGACCGTACAATGAGCAGTTCTTC
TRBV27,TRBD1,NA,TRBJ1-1,CASRPELLGGRTEAFF,TGTGCCAGCAGACCCGAATTGTTAGGGGGCCGCACTGAAGCTTTCTTT
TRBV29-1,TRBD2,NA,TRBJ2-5,CSSLGGGQETQYF,TGCAGCTCTCTAGGCGGGGGCCAAGAGACCCAGTACTTC
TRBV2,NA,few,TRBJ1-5,CASSFRSQPQHF,TGTGCCAGCAGTTTTAGGAGTCAGCCCCAGCATTTT
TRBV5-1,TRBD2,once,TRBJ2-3,CASSRRWRGGTDTQYF,TGCGCCAGCAGCAGGAGGTGGCGGGGGGGCACAGATACGCAGTATTTT
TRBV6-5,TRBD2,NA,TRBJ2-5,CASSSLAGETQYF,TGTGCCAGCAGTTCCCTAGCGGGAGAGACCCAGTACTTC
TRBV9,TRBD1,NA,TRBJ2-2,CASSPGTGILGELFF,TGTGCCAGCAGCCCCGGGACAGGGATACTGGGGGAGCTGTTTTTT
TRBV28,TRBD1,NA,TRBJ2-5,CASGTGVGETQYF,TGTGCCAGTGGGACAGGGGTTGGAGAGACCCAGTACTTC
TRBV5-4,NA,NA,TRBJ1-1,CASSFGSSGYTEAFF,TGTGCCAGCAGCTTTGGGTCGTCGGGTTACACTGAAGCTTTCTTT
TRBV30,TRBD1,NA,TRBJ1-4,CAWSYGTGTTNEKLFF,TGTGCCTGGAGTTACGGGACAGGAACAACTAATGAAAAACTGTTTTTT
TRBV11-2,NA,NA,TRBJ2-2,CASSFDGPWGTGELFF,TGTGCCAGCAGCTTCGATGGTCCATGGGGGACCGGGGAGCTGTTTTTT
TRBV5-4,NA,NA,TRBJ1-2,CASSLWQGGGYTF,TGTGCCAGCAGCTTATGGCAGGGTGGTGGCTACACCTTC
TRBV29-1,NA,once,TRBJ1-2,CSVGGSFIYGYTF,TGCAGCGTTGGTGGCAGCTTTATCTATGGCTACACCTTC
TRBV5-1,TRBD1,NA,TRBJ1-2,CASSWDREAYGYTF,TGCGCCAGCAGCTGGGACAGGGAGGCCTATGGCTACACCTTC
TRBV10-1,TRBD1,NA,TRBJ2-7,CATWDRFHEQYF,TGCGCCACTTGGGACAGATTCCACGAGCAGTACTTC
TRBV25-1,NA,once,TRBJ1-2,CASSANYGYTF,TGTGCCAGCAGTGCTAACTATGGCTACACCTTC
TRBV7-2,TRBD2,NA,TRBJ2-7,CASSPRSGTQNEQYF,TGTGCCAGCAGCCCCAGGAGCGGGACCCAGAACGAGCAGTACTTC
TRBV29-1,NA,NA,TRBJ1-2,CSVVHGVFGYTF,TGCAGCGTTGTTCATGGGGTTTTTGGCTACACCTTC
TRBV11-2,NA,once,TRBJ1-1,CASSLAGGGTEAFF,TGTGCCAGCAGCTTAGCGGGAGGGGGCACTGAAGCTTTCTTT